These T cell receptor beta chains were read from a single sample in a study of blood T cells in healthy people across ages. TCRdb re-analysed the 5' RACE reads in MiXCR, keeping a single row per CDR3 protein. The sample lists 800,000 to 950,000 distinct CDR3 sequences; about 28% were seen once. A further study also used this sample, focusing on T cells of mothers and their children.

Material: blood. These receptors were obtained from a woman aged 40 to 55 in good health. Both conserved end residues are part of each CDR3. D genes are given only for firm matches. Clone size is shown for a subset of rows, as once, few, many or a class of expanded clone.

.	few	14	TRBV5-1	TRBJ1-2	TGCGCCAGCAGCTCTGCCAGTGGGGACTATGGCTACACCTTC	CASSSASGDYGYTF
.	many	13	TRBV15	TRBJ2-5	TGTGCCACCGGCGAAACCCACCAAGAGACCCAGTACTTC	CATGETHQETQYF
.	.	14	TRBV29-1	TRBJ1-3	TGCAGCGTAGGGGACACGCGCTCTGGAAACACCATATATTTT	CSVGDTRSGNTIYF
.	.	15	TRBV5-1	TRBJ1-1	TGCGCCAGCAGCCAACGACAGGCGGGGGACACTGAAGCTTTCTTT	CASSQRQAGDTEAFF
.	few	15	TRBV7-9	TRBJ2-5	TGTGCCAGCGGCTTAGGCCGGGGTGTAGCGGAGACCCAGTACTTC	CASGLGRGVAETQYF
TRBD1	many	12	TRBV5-1	TRBJ2-1	TGCGCCAGCAGATATGACAGGGATGAGCAGTTCTTC	CASRYDRDEQFF
.	few	12	TRBV29-1	TRBJ2-1	TGCAGCGTTGGAGGGTTTTACAGTGAGCAGTTCTTC	CSVGGFYSEQFF
.	many	15	TRBV21-1	TRBJ2-7	TGTGCCAGCAGCACCCTGGACAGGGTAAAATACGAGCAGTACTTC	CASSTLDRVKYEQYF
TRBD1	.	14	TRBV7-2	TRBJ1-2	TGTGCCAGCAGCTTAAACAGGGGGCACTATGGCTACACCTTC	CASSLNRGHYGYTF
TRBD1	few	16	TRBV4-1	TRBJ1-5	TGCGCCAGCAGCCCTCACGGGACAGGGGACGGGCAGCCCCAGCATTTT	CASSPHGTGDGQPQHF
TRBD1	many	17	TRBV9	TRBJ2-5	TGTGCCAGCAGCGTCAGTCCCGGGACAGGGGGCTTAGAGACCCAGTACTTC	CASSVSPGTGGLETQYF
.	.	15	TRBV5-1	TRBJ1-3	TGCGCCAGCAGCAGAGACACCGGCTCTGGAAACACCATATATTTT	CASSRDTGSGNTIYF
.	.	17	TRBV7-3	TRBJ1-2	TGTGCCAGCAGCTTAAACCCCTCGGCCAGGGTACCTGATGGCTACACCTTC	CASSLNPSARVPDGYTF
.	many	11	TRBV18	TRBJ2-5	TGCGCCAGCAGCCAAAGAGAGACCCAGTACTTC	CASSQRETQYF
TRBD1	many	15	TRBV7-9	TRBJ2-7	TGTGCCAGCAGCCTGAGGGACAGAGATTCCTACGAGCAGTACTTC	CASSLRDRDSYEQYF
TRBD1	.	13	TRBV6-5	TRBJ1-2	TGTGCCAGCACCCCCAACAGGGGTCGGGGCTACACCTTC	CASTPNRGRGYTF
TRBD1	many	18	TRBV7-9	TRBJ2-1	TGTGCCAGCAGCTTTAGGAGGGGACAGGGGGACTCCTACAATGAGCAGTTCTTC	CASSFRRGQGDSYNEQFF
.	.	15	TRBV7-9	TRBJ2-1	TGTGCCAGCAGCTTAGTTCCTGATCGGAGCAATGAGCAGTTCTTC	CASSLVPDRSNEQFF
TRBD1	few	17	TRBV12-3/TRBV12-4	TRBJ2-1	TGTGCCAGCAGATCGGACAGGGTGGAAAGCTCCTACAATGAGCAGTTCTTC	CASRSDRVESSYNEQFF
.	many	15	TRBV7-2	TRBJ2-7	TGTGCCAGCAGCTTGGACCCAGGTTTAGGTTACGAGCAGTACTTC	CASSLDPGLGYEQYF
.	many	13	TRBV27	TRBJ2-7	TGTGCCAGCAGCTCACCCCTCACCTACGAGCAGTACTTC	CASSSPLTYEQYF
TRBD1	few	17	TRBV15	TRBJ2-1	TGTGCCACCAGCAGACCTGAACAGGGGGCGAACTACAATGAGCAGTTCTTC	CATSRPEQGANYNEQFF
.	.	11	TRBV2	TRBJ2-1	TGTGCCAGCAGTGAGAGGGCAGAGCAGTTCTTC	CASSERAEQFF
.	few	16	TRBV12-3/TRBV12-4	TRBJ2-1	TGTGCCAGCAGTTCGTGGGACCCAAGCTCCTACAATGAGCAGTTCTTC	CASSSWDPSSYNEQFF
.	many	14	TRBV14	TRBJ2-4	TGTGCCAGCAGCTACAGGGGGGGCAAAAACATTCAGTACTTC	CASSYRGGKNIQYF
.	many	16	TRBV7-8	TRBJ2-7	TGTGCCAGCTCAACCCTAGGTGGGACAATAGTCCACGAGCAGTACTTC	CASSTLGGTIVHEQYF
.	many	13	TRBV12-3/TRBV12-4	TRBJ2-7	TGTGCCAGCAGCCCCGGGACACCGTACGAGCAGTACTTC	CASSPGTPYEQYF
TRBD1	many	14	TRBV20-1	TRBJ2-7	TGCAGTGCGAGAAGGACAGGCGGCATCTACGAGCAGTACTTC	CSARRTGGIYEQYF
.	.	15	TRBV20-1	TRBJ1-2	TGCAGTGCACCGGACAGTTCTCATACTAACTATGGCTACACCTTC	CSAPDSSHTNYGYTF
.	.	12	TRBV7-9	TRBJ1-1	TGTGCCAGCAGCTTAGTAAGGGCTGAAGCTTTCTTT	CASSLVRAEAFF
TRBD1	many	15	TRBV28	TRBJ1-2	TGTGCCAGCAGTACCCCCGGGACAGGGGGCCATGGCTACACCTTC	CASSTPGTGGHGYTF
.	.	14	TRBV2	TRBJ2-7	TGTGCCAGCAGTGAAGCGCTTCAGGCCTACGAGCAGTACTTC	CASSEALQAYEQYF
TRBD2	many	15	TRBV12-3/TRBV12-4	TRBJ2-6	TGTGCCAGCATGTCGGGGGGCTCTGGGGCCAACGTCCTGACTTTC	CASMSGGSGANVLTF
TRBD2	.	17	TRBV20-1	TRBJ2-1	TGCAGTGCCCCCCAGCTCGGGCGGGGGGGCACCTACAATGAGCAGTTCTTC	CSAPQLGRGGTYNEQFF
TRBD2	once	13	TRBV7-9	TRBJ2-4	TGTGCCAGCAGCGCCGGGACTAGGAATGAGCAGTACTTC	CASSAGTRNEQYF
TRBD1	few	17	TRBV5-1	TRBJ2-7	TGCGCCAGCAGCTTTCATTCCAGACAGGGGAAAACCGACGGGCAGTACTTC	CASSFHSRQGKTDGQYF
.	.	13	TRBV20-1	TRBJ2-1	TGCAGTGCTTGGGGGAGCTCCTACAATGAGCAGTTCTTC	CSAWGSSYNEQFF
TRBD1	few	13	TRBV20-1	TRBJ1-6	TGCAGTGCTTCAAGGGACAGTACTTCACCCCTCCACTTT	CSASRDSTSPLHF
.	few	14	TRBV24-1	TRBJ2-5	TGTGCCACCAGTGGGGGCAGGGAAAGGGAGACCCAGTACTTC	CATSGGRERETQYF
.	.	15	TRBV5-1	TRBJ1-6	TGCGCCAGCACGGGGCAGGGCGGAGGTAATTCACCCCTCCACTTT	CASTGQGGGNSPLHF
TRBD1	.	15	TRBV20-1	TRBJ1-5	TGCAGTGCGCGGACAGGGGGGAATAGCAATCAGCCCCAGCATTTT	CSARTGGNSNQPQHF
TRBD2	.	15	TRBV20-1	TRBJ2-1	TGCAGTGCTAGAGTGAGAGGGAGGGCCGACAATGAGCAGTTCTTC	CSARVRGRADNEQFF
TRBD2	few	16	TRBV5-1	TRBJ2-1	TGCGCCAGCAGCTCCGCTAGCGGGCAACTCTACAATGAGCAGTTCTTC	CASSSASGQLYNEQFF
.	many	13	TRBV7-9	TRBJ2-7	TGTGCCAGCAGCTTAGTAGGTTTCGACGAGCAGTACTTC	CASSLVGFDEQYF
.	.	15	TRBV9	TRBJ1-1	TGTGCCAGCAGCGTAGCAGGGGACGGTTTCACTGAAGCTTTCTTT	CASSVAGDGFTEAFF
.	many	14	TRBV18	TRBJ2-4	TGTGCCAGCAGCTTACGGTTAGCCAAAAACATTCAGTACTTC	CASSLRLAKNIQYF
.	.	14	TRBV5-1	TRBJ1-1	TGCGCCAGCAGCCCCGGACAGAGCTACACTGAAGCTTTCTTT	CASSPGQSYTEAFF
TRBD1	few	15	TRBV20-1	TRBJ1-1	TGCAGTGCTAGAGATGGGGACAGGGGACCGACTGAAGCTTTCTTT	CSARDGDRGPTEAFF
.	few	14	TRBV20-1	TRBJ2-3	TGCAGTGCTAGATATTACTCTCGGTCAGATACGCAGTATTTT	CSARYYSRSDTQYF
.	many	14	TRBV12-3/TRBV12-4	TRBJ1-4	TGTGCCAGCACTACGACAGGCGTAAATGAAAAACTGTTTTTT	CASTTTGVNEKLFF
.	.	14	TRBV20-1	TRBJ1-5	TGCAGTGCTAGATGGGGTTATAGCAATCAGCCCCAGCATTTT	CSARWGYSNQPQHF
TRBD1	.	15	TRBV28	TRBJ1-4	TGTGCCAGCACTCAGCAGGGGGAGGATGATGAAAAACTGTTTTTT	CASTQQGEDDEKLFF
TRBD2	many	16	TRBV7-8	TRBJ2-1	TGTGCCAGCAGCTTGCCGGCGGGGGGCCCTAACAATGAGCAGTTCTTC	CASSLPAGGPNNEQFF
.	few	13	TRBV28	TRBJ2-5	TGTGCCAGCAGTTTATGGATTCAAGAGACCCAGTACTTC	CASSLWIQETQYF
TRBD2	few	17	TRBV7-8	TRBJ2-3	TGTGCCAGCAGCTTAGCTACTAGCGGGGGGCGCACAGATACGCAGTATTTT	CASSLATSGGRTDTQYF
.	few	14	TRBV7-2	TRBJ1-1	TGTGCCAGCAGCTTAGCGGGCAGGGAGACTGAAGCTTTCTTT	CASSLAGRETEAFF
.	.	12	TRBV5-5	TRBJ1-2	TGTACCAGCAGCTTGGGGGGGTATGGCTACACCTTC	CTSSLGGYGYTF
.	many	13	TRBV7-7	TRBJ2-1	TGTGCTAGCAGCTTAGCTGCTGAATATGAGCAGTTCTTC	CASSLAAEYEQFF
.	.	14	TRBV24-1	TRBJ1-1	TGTGCCACCATCCCAGGGAGGGAGGACACTGAAGCTTTCTTT	CATIPGREDTEAFF
TRBD1	few	15	TRBV19	TRBJ2-7	TGTGCCAGCCAGGATGGGGGGACAGGGAAGAACGAGCAGTACTTC	CASQDGGTGKNEQYF